The sequence of this T cell receptor (beta chain) was determined in a study of cytomegalovirus exposure and HLA in healthy donors. Repertoires were generated with immunoSEQ multiplex PCR, while TCRdb's copy carries only in-frame clones and drops some. The sample records approximately 260,000 clones, approximately 86% being singletons. Germline V gene sequence: CDR1 LNHDA, CDR2 SQIVND (reference sequence). This CDR3 comprises 13 residues. Trimming stripped 8 bases from V and 3 bases from J, with 11 bases between. Findings and limits, study-wide: Both high specificity and high sensitivity reportedly marked the classifier's diagnosis of cytomegalovirus status.

Concerning this clone: Its antigen is unidentified.

Separate from the roughly 720-subject first cohort was the 120-subject validation cohort, to which the donors belonged. This TCR came from a woman aged 25 to 45 in good health and CMV-seropositive. The genes are TRBV19 and TRBJ1-3; the D gene is possibly TRBD1 (5 bases). Sequencing was carried out using PBMCs. The CDR3 DNA reads as TGTGCCAGTGCTGAGACAGTTGGAAACACCATATATTTT. Its protein is CASAETVGNTIYF.